This TCR beta chain was profiled in a study of shared clonotypes between healthy human individuals. Study observations and caveats: On the whole, naive subsets had larger estimated richness than memory subsets had.

Recent acute infections and vaccinations were absent in the healthy HIV-negative adult donors. As to this clone: Its antigen is unknown.

Data came from immunoSEQ multiplex PCR; TCRdb stores just in-frame clones and leaves some out. The sample consists of about 980,000 clones, 76% of them appearing once. The TCR was taken from a man aged 18 to 35 in good health. The specimen sequenced was memory CD4+ T cells sorted from blood. This sample's subset: CD45RA-negative fraction.

The CDR3 DNA sequence: TGTGCCAGCAGTTACTCGCGGGAATCCCCTTGGGGCTACACCTTC. It specifies CASSYSRESPWGYTF. The genes are TRBV6-5 and TRBJ1-2; D is undetermined. The V gene lost 0 bases and the J gene lost 8 bases, with 16 bases spanning the gap. Germline V gives CDR1 MNHEY, CDR2 SVGAGI. CDR3 size: 15 residues.